This passage covers 7 T cell receptor beta chains from one sample sequenced in a study of response to subunit inactivated influenza vaccine. TCRdb passed the RT-PCR reads through MiXCR, listing each CDR3 protein once. The sample includes over 450,000 distinct CDR3 sequences, 10% to 15% of them seen just once. The source was PBMCs from blood, collected roughly 47 days after vaccination. Receptors were obtained from a man between 45 and 60 years old who received an inactivated influenza vaccine.

This clonotype was found a few times. This chain joins TRBV4-3 and TRBJ2-2, with 7 positions matching TRBD1. The germline V gene has CDR1 LGHNA and CDR2 YSLEER. V lost 3 bases to trimming and J lost 7 bases; unmatched junction nucleotides: 14. CDR3 length: 17 amino acids. The CDR3 DNA reads TGCGCCAGCAGCCACGGTGAAAACAGGGGTGGAGTCGGGGAGCTGTTTTTT. Translation gives CASSHGENRGGVGELFF.

This chain uses TRBV6-5 with TRBJ1-2; D is undetermined. This CDR3 has 13 residues. V was clipped by 2 bases and J by 4 bases, with 8 bases between them. Germline-derived CDR1 and CDR2 are MNHEY and SVGAGI. The DNA of the CDR3 is TGTGCCAGCAGTTACCGGAACTTCTATGGCTACACCTTC. Its translation: CASSYRNFYGYTF.

This sequence joins TRBV4-1 and TRBJ2-7; D remains unclear. Germline V gives CDR1 MGHRA, CDR2 YSYEKL. CDR3 size: 15 residues. V shed 0 bases and J shed 4 bases, with 13 bases lying between them. The CDR3 sequence: CASSQDPQSRYEQYF. The CDR3 DNA is TGCGCCAGCAGCCAAGATCCCCAGTCTCGATACGAGCAGTACTTC.

The chain combines TRBV3-1 with TRBJ2-1; a possible D gene is TRBD2 (6 bases). This CDR3 contains 13 residues. In germline, CDR1 is LGHDT, CDR2 YNNKEL (reference sequence). V was cut by 1 base and J by 11 bases, with 12 bases left in between. CDR3 nucleotides: TGTGCCAGCAGCCAAGGGGACTCCGGACAGCAGTTCTTC. Translation gives CASSQGDSGQQFF.

This chain joins TRBV18 and TRBJ2-5, with TRBD1 identical over 9 bases. After removal of 3 bases from V and 2 bases from J, the junction contained 4 bases not matched to a gene. Germline V gene lookup returns CDR1 KGHSH and CDR2 LQKENI. The CDR3 extends over 15 amino acids. The CDR3 nucleotides read TGTGCCAGCTCACCCCTGACAGGGGGGCAAGAGACCCAGTACTTC. This gives the protein CASSPLTGGQETQYF.

Only a few counts were recorded for this clonotype. This chain joins TRBV7-9 and TRBJ2-1; 9 bases fit TRBD2. Germline V gives CDR1 SEHNR, CDR2 FQNEAQ (reference sequence). The CDR3 runs to 16 residues. V dropped 0 bases and J dropped 2; count of bases not matched to a gene: 2. The CDR3 bases are TGTGCCAGCAGCTTAGCGCTAGCGGGAACCTACAATGAGCAGTTCTTC. As protein: CASSLALAGTYNEQFF.

V gene TRBV29-1 combines with J gene TRBJ2-5; D is unclear. Germline V lookup: CDR1 SQVTM, CDR2 ANQGSEA. This CDR3 spans 13 amino acids. Deletions cut 3 bases from V and 7 bases from J, with 15 bases between. CDR3 sequence (DNA): TGCAGCGTTGAGGCTCCAATCGCCGGGACCCAGTACTTC. Protein product: CSVEAPIAGTQYF. The whole variable domain, remainder taken from reference TRBV29-1 and TRBJ2-5, is SAVISQKPSRDICQRGTSLTIQCQVDSQVTMMFWYRQQPGQSLTLIATANQGSEATYESGFVIDKFPISRPNLTFSTLTVSNMSPEDSSIYLCSVEAPIAGTQYFGPGTRLLVL.